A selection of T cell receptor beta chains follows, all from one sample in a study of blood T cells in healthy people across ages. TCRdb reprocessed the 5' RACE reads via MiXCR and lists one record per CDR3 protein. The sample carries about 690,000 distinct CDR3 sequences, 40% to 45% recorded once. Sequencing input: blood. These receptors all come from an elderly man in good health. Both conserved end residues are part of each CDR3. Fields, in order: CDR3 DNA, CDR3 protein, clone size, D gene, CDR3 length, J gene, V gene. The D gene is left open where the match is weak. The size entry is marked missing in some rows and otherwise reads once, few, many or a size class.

CDR3nt: TGTGCCAGCAGCCAAGAGAGGGACAGGCCAGATACGCAGTATTTT
CDR3aa: CASSQERDRPDTQYF
abundance: -
d_gene: TRBD1
len: 15
j_gene: TRBJ2-3
v_gene: TRBV4-2

CDR3nt: TGTGCCAGCAGCTTGGGACTTGTGGGCTACACCTTC
CDR3aa: CASSLGLVGYTF
abundance: -
d_gene: -
len: 12
j_gene: TRBJ1-2
v_gene: TRBV5-6

CDR3nt: TGTGCCAGCAGTCCCCCCGTGGGAGGCCTAGGTTATACGCAGTATTTT
CDR3aa: CASSPPVGGLGYTQYF
abundance: -
d_gene: -
len: 16
j_gene: TRBJ2-3
v_gene: TRBV28

CDR3nt: TGTGCCAGCAGCTTACTGGGGTTGGGCACCGGGGAGCTGTTTTTT
CDR3aa: CASSLLGLGTGELFF
abundance: few
d_gene: -
len: 15
j_gene: TRBJ2-2
v_gene: TRBV7-2

CDR3nt: TGTGCCAGCACTGACCTGGGGAGCTCCTACGAGCAGTACTTC
CDR3aa: CASTDLGSSYEQYF
abundance: few
d_gene: -
len: 14
j_gene: TRBJ2-7
v_gene: TRBV6-2/TRBV6-3

CDR3nt: TGTGCCAGCAAGCAGGGGAGCTCCTACAATGAGCAGTTCTTC
CDR3aa: CASKQGSSYNEQFF
abundance: -
d_gene: -
len: 14
j_gene: TRBJ2-1
v_gene: TRBV6-2/TRBV6-3

CDR3nt: TGTGCCAGCAGTGAACCGAGCGGGGGACCTCACGACGAGCAGTACTTC
CDR3aa: CASSEPSGGPHDEQYF
abundance: -
d_gene: TRBD2
len: 16
j_gene: TRBJ2-7
v_gene: TRBV25-1

CDR3nt: TGCAGCGTACCGGGTTTGGAGGGCTACACCTTC
CDR3aa: CSVPGLEGYTF
abundance: -
d_gene: -
len: 11
j_gene: TRBJ1-2
v_gene: TRBV20-1

CDR3nt: TGTGCCAGCAGCGTAGCGACAGGGCTCAAAGAGACCCAGTACTTC
CDR3aa: CASSVATGLKETQYF
abundance: few
d_gene: TRBD1
len: 15
j_gene: TRBJ2-5
v_gene: TRBV9

CDR3nt: TGTGCCAGCAGCTTCGTGACTAGCGGACTGAACAATGAGCAGTTCTTC
CDR3aa: CASSFVTSGLNNEQFF
abundance: -
d_gene: TRBD2
len: 16
j_gene: TRBJ2-1
v_gene: TRBV7-8

CDR3nt: TGCGCCAGCAGCTTCCTAGTGGGGGGGGAAAATGAGCAGTTCTTC
CDR3aa: CASSFLVGGENEQFF
abundance: -
d_gene: TRBD2
len: 15
j_gene: TRBJ2-1
v_gene: TRBV5-1

CDR3nt: TGTGCCAGCAGCTTGGCGTGGGGCCCGCAGCATACGCAGTATTTT
CDR3aa: CASSLAWGPQHTQYF
abundance: once
d_gene: -
len: 15
j_gene: TRBJ2-3
v_gene: TRBV7-8

CDR3nt: TGTGCCAGCAGCTTGTATGAGCAGCCCCAGCATTTT
CDR3aa: CASSLYEQPQHF
abundance: few
d_gene: -
len: 12
j_gene: TRBJ1-5
v_gene: TRBV5-5

CDR3nt: TGTGCCAGCAGCTTCCCGACAGGGGATCGCAATGAGCAGTTCTTC
CDR3aa: CASSFPTGDRNEQFF
abundance: few
d_gene: TRBD1
len: 15
j_gene: TRBJ2-1
v_gene: TRBV7-2

CDR3nt: TGTGCCAGCAGCTTAGAACTAGCGGGAGGTTCCGGGGAGCTGTTTTTT
CDR3aa: CASSLELAGGSGELFF
abundance: -
d_gene: TRBD2
len: 16
j_gene: TRBJ2-2
v_gene: TRBV11-1

CDR3nt: TGCAGCGTTACCATAGGGGGGGGCAATCAGCCCCAGCATTTT
CDR3aa: CSVTIGGGNQPQHF
abundance: many
d_gene: -
len: 14
j_gene: TRBJ1-5
v_gene: TRBV29-1

CDR3nt: TGTGCCAGCACCCCAGGGGGGGAGACCCAGTACTTC
CDR3aa: CASTPGGETQYF
abundance: many
d_gene: -
len: 12
j_gene: TRBJ2-5
v_gene: TRBV12-3/TRBV12-4

CDR3nt: TGTGCCAGCAGTATGACTCCAGGGGATCAGCCCCAGCATTTT
CDR3aa: CASSMTPGDQPQHF
abundance: -
d_gene: -
len: 14
j_gene: TRBJ1-5
v_gene: TRBV27

CDR3nt: TGTGCCAGCAGCTTAGCTGGGCCAGGAGAGACCCAGTACTTC
CDR3aa: CASSLAGPGETQYF
abundance: few
d_gene: -
len: 14
j_gene: TRBJ2-5
v_gene: TRBV7-2

CDR3nt: TGTGCCAGCAGCCGGAACAGGGCACAGACCCAGTACTTC
CDR3aa: CASSRNRAQTQYF
abundance: -
d_gene: -
len: 13
j_gene: TRBJ2-5
v_gene: TRBV3-1

CDR3nt: TGTGCCAGCAGCCCACACGGACTAAGCGATGAGCAGTTCTTC
CDR3aa: CASSPHGLSDEQFF
abundance: -
d_gene: -
len: 14
j_gene: TRBJ2-1
v_gene: TRBV7-2

CDR3nt: TGCGCCAGCAGCTTGGAACAGGCCGGGGGGGCCTACGAGCAGTACTTC
CDR3aa: CASSLEQAGGAYEQYF
abundance: -
d_gene: TRBD2
len: 16
j_gene: TRBJ2-7
v_gene: TRBV5-1

CDR3nt: TGCGCCAGCAGCTTGGCGCTCACCTACAATGAGCAGTTCTTC
CDR3aa: CASSLALTYNEQFF
abundance: -
d_gene: -
len: 14
j_gene: TRBJ2-1
v_gene: TRBV5-1

CDR3nt: TGCAGTGCTAGAGCAGGAGAGGGATTAGATACGAAGTATTTT
CDR3aa: CSARAGEGLDTKYF
abundance: -
d_gene: -
len: 14
j_gene: TRBJ2-3
v_gene: TRBV20-1

CDR3nt: TGTGCCAGCAGTTTCGCACAGGACTACGAGCAGTACTTC
CDR3aa: CASSFAQDYEQYF
abundance: -
d_gene: -
len: 13
j_gene: TRBJ2-7
v_gene: TRBV27

CDR3nt: TGCAGTGCTAGAGATTTTAGGAGCAGGACAGGGAACCACGAGCAGTACTTC
CDR3aa: CSARDFRSRTGNHEQYF
abundance: many
d_gene: TRBD1
len: 17
j_gene: TRBJ2-7
v_gene: TRBV20-1

CDR3nt: TGTGCCAGCAGACGAACAGGGCCCTACGAGCAGTACTTC
CDR3aa: CASRRTGPYEQYF
abundance: -
d_gene: -
len: 13
j_gene: TRBJ2-7
v_gene: TRBV6-2/TRBV6-3

CDR3nt: TGTGCCAGCAGCTTAGCAGGGGCCACCTACAATGAGCAGTACTTC
CDR3aa: CASSLAGATYNEQYF
abundance: -
d_gene: -
len: 15
j_gene: TRBJ2-5
v_gene: TRBV7-6